The 2 T cell receptor beta chains in this list originate from one sample, sequenced in a study of blood T cell repertoires in COVID-19. The protocol was immunoSEQ multiplex PCR, while the TCRdb copy is restricted to in-frame clones and leaves out a portion. The sample consists of about 260,000 clones, 87% of them appearing once. The sequenced sample consisted of peripheral blood. These receptors were collected from a woman in her forties or fifties who had recovered from COVID-19.

This chain connects TRBV7-2 to TRBJ1-6; D might be TRBD1 (6 bases). V gave up 5 bases and J gave up 0 bases, with 8 bases separating them. CDR3 length equals 15 residues. Germline CDR1 and CDR2: SGHTA and FQGNSA. The CDR3 nucleotides read TGTGCCAGCAGCCGGGACAACTCCTATAATTCACCCCTCCACTTT. It yields the protein CASSRDNSYNSPLHF.

The gene calls are TRBV4-1 and TRBJ2-1; 7 nucleotides match TRBD2. J lost 0 bases, V lost 3 bases, and 5 bases had no gene match. Germline CDR1 MGHRA, CDR2 YSYEKL. The length of the CDR3 is 16 residues. CDR3 amino acids: CASSQPREASYNEQFF. The CDR3, as DNA: TGCGCCAGCAGCCAGCCACGGGAGGCCTCCTACAATGAGCAGTTCTTC.